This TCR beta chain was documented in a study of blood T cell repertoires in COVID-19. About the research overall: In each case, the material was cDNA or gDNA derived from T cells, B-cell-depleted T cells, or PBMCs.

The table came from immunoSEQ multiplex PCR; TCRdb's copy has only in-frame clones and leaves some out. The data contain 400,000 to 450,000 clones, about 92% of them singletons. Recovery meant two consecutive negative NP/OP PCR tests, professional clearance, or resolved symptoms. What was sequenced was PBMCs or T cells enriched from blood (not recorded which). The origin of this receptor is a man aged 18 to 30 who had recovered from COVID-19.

The DNA of the CDR3 is TGTGCCAGCAGAGAGACAGGGGGTAGAAATGGCTACACCTTC. Translation: CASRETGGRNGYTF. The chain employs TRBV25-1 and TRBJ1-2, with 9 bases identical to TRBD1. The CDR3 loop spans 14 amino acids. The V gene's germline CDR1 is MGHDK and CDR2 SYGVNS. V was clipped by 6 bases and J by 6 bases; unmatched bases: 8.